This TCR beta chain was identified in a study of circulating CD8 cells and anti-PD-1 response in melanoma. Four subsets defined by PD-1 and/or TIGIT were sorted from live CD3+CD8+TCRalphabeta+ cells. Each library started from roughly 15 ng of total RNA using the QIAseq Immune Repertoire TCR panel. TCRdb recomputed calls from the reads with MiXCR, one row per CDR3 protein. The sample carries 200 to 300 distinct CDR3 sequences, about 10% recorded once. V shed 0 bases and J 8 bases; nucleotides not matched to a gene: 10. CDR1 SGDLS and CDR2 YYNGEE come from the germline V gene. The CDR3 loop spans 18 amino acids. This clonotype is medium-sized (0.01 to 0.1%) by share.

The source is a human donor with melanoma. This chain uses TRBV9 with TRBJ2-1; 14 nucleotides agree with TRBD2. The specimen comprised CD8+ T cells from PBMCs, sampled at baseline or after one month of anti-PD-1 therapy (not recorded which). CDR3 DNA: TGTGCCAGCAGCGTAGAGGGACTAGCGGGGGCCCCCGGCGATGAGCAGTTCTTC. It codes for CASSVEGLAGAPGDEQFF. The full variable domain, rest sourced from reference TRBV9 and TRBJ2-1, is DSGVTQTPKHLITATGQRVTLRCSPRSGDLSVYWYQQSLDQGLQFLIQYYNGEERAKGNILERFSAQQFPDLHSELNLSSLELGDSALYFCASSVEGLAGAPGDEQFFGPGTRLTVL.